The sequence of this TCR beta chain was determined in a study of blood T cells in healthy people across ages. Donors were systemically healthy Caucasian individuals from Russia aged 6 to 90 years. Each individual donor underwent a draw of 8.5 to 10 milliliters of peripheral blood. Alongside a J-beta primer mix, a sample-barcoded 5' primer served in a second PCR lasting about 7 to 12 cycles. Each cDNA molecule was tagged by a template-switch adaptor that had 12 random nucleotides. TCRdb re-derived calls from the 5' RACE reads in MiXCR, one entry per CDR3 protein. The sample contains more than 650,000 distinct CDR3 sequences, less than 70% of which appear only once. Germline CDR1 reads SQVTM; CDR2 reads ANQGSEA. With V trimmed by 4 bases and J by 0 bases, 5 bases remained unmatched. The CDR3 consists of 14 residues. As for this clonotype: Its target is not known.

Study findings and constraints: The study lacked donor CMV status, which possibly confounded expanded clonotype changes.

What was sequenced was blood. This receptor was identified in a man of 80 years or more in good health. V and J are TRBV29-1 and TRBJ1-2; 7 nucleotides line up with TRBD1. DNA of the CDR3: TGCAGCGTTGGAAGGGGGCTCTCTAACTATGGCTACACCTTC. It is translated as CSVGRGLSNYGYTF.